One and the same sample provided the 19 T cell receptor beta chains below, sequenced in a study of cytomegalovirus exposure and HLA in healthy donors. Primers for the PCR totalled 60 Vbeta and 13 Jbeta. Libraries were prepared by immunoSEQ multiplex PCR; TCRdb keeps only in-frame clonotypes and omits some of them. Among about 140,000 clones listed, roughly 79% were seen once. The specimen was PBMCs. The receptors come from a man aged 18-30 years in good health and CMV-seronegative.

V and J are TRBV7-8 and TRBJ2-7, with TRBD2 matching over 13 bases. J gave up 0 bases and V 5 bases, and 4 bases lay outside the gene matches. The CDR3 runs 16 residues. CDR1 SGHVS and CDR2 FQNEAQ come from the germline V gene. The CDR3 reads CASSPRLAGGSYEQYF. In nucleotides, the CDR3 is TGTGCCAGCAGCCCCCGACTAGCGGGGGGCTCCTACGAGCAGTACTTC.

The V and J genes are TRBV2 and TRBJ2-7; D unclear. V lost 10 bases and J lost 6, with 13 bases in between. Per the germline V gene, CDR1 is SNHLY and CDR2 is FYNNEI. This CDR3 has 11 amino acids. The CDR3 here is CATLSQSEQYF. The CDR3 coding sequence is TGTGCCACCCTTTCACAGTCCGAGCAGTACTTC.

V gene TRBV29-1 combines with J gene TRBJ1-2; 7 bases agree with TRBD1. The germline gives CDR1 SQVTM, CDR2 ANQGSEA. The ends lost 1 base at V and 4 bases at J; junction bases unmatched: 9. The length of the CDR3 is 15 residues. DNA of the CDR3: TGCAGCGTTGAAGGGCAGGGGGATTTCTCCTATGGCTACACCTTC. Amino acids: CSVEGQGDFSYGYTF.

This clone was observed a few times. V is TRBV7-3 and J is TRBJ1-1; D is perhaps TRBD1 (5 bases). CDR3 length equals 13 residues. V lost 2 bases to trimming and J lost 3 bases, with 7 bases between them. Germline V lookup: CDR1 SGHTA, CDR2 FQGTGA. The CDR3 DNA is TGTGCCAGCAGCTTATCCAGGGACACTGAAGCTTTCTTT. This gives the protein CASSLSRDTEAFF.

The chain combines TRBV6-5 with TRBJ1-1, with TRBD1 matching 9 bases. V lost 5 bases to trimming and J lost 4 bases; unmatched junction nucleotides: 5. The CDR3 spans 14 residues. Germline V gene sequence: CDR1 MNHEY, CDR2 SVGAGI. The CDR3 spells CASSTDRGGTEAFF. CDR3 nucleotide sequence: TGTGCCAGCAGTACCGACAGGGGGGGCACTGAAGCTTTCTTT.

The J gene is TRBJ1-2, the V gene TRBV10-3, with D possibly being TRBD1 (5 bases). Germline V gene data show CDR1 as ENHRY and CDR2 as SYGVKD. V was clipped by 6 bases and J by 0 bases, with 23 bases between them. This CDR3 spans 18 amino acids. CDR3 sequence reads: CAIRVGEGEGLTNYGYTF. The CDR3 DNA reads TGTGCCATCAGGGTGGGGGAGGGAGAAGGATTAACTAACTATGGCTACACCTTC.

This chain connects TRBV5-1 to TRBJ2-1; 9 positions agree with TRBD1. The CDR3 extends over 15 amino acids. CDR1 and CDR2 (germline): SGHRS, YFSETQ. The trim removed 0 bases at V and 6 bases at J, leaving 4 bases unmatched. The CDR3 bases are TGCGCCAGCAGCTTGGTACAGGGGGCAGGCAATGAGCAGTTCTTC. Translation gives CASSLVQGAGNEQFF.

This chain joins TRBV5-6 and TRBJ1-2; 7 nucleotides match TRBD1. Trimming took 5 bases from V and 4 from J; bases not matched to a gene: 8. Germline-derived CDR1 and CDR2 are SGHDT and YYEEEE. The CDR3 sequence is 14 residues long. In nucleotides, the CDR3 is TGTGCCAGCAGTTCGACAGGGTTTGTCTATGGCTACACCTTC. This translates into CASSSTGFVYGYTF.

This clone was detected a few times. The J gene is TRBJ1-1, the V gene TRBV25-1; perhaps TRBD1 as D (5 bases). The germline V and J ends were trimmed by 1 base and 5 bases, with 14 bases remaining between them. This CDR3 comprises 15 residues. CDR1 and CDR2 from the germline V gene are MGHDK and SYGVNS. The CDR3 region is CASSEFGGKRTEAFF. DNA for the CDR3: TGTGCCAGCAGTGAATTTGGGGGGAAAAGGACTGAAGCTTTCTTT.

In its sample, this clone was seen once. CDR3 region: CASSLAPRGLFEAFF. The CDR3 nucleotides read TGCGCCAGCAGCTTGGCCCCCAGGGGGCTGTTTGAAGCTTTCTTT. V usage is TRBV5-1 and J usage is TRBJ1-1; 8 nucleotides line up with TRBD1. With 0 bases clipped from V and 7 bases from J, the junction kept 8 bases outside the gene matches. Germline V gene sequence: CDR1 SGHRS, CDR2 YFSETQ. The CDR3 has 15 residues.

The chain joins TRBV6-4 to TRBJ1-1, with 7 bases that match TRBD1. The J segment lost 1 base and the V segment lost 5 bases, leaving 1 base of the junction unmatched. The germline V gene has CDR1 MRHNA and CDR2 SNTAGT. The CDR3 is 13 residues long. CDR3 in amino acids: CASSRTGNTEAFF. The DNA for the CDR3 is TGTGCCAGCAGTCGGACAGGGAACACTGAAGCTTTCTTT.

V gene TRBV5-1 combines with J gene TRBJ2-3; 14 nucleotides match TRBD2. Germline V gene data show CDR1 as SGHRS and CDR2 as YFSETQ. CDR3 length: 18 residues. V lost 0 bases, J lost 1 base, and 4 bases stayed unmatched. The CDR3 protein is CASSLGTSGGLGTDTQYF. As DNA, the CDR3 is TGCGCCAGCAGCTTGGGGACTAGCGGGGGGCTGGGCACAGATACGCAGTATTTT.

The chain has TRBV5-1 and TRBJ1-3, with D possibly being TRBD1 (5 bases). This CDR3 is built from 15 residues. Germline V gene lookup returns CDR1 SGHRS and CDR2 YFSETQ. V was clipped by 5 bases and J by 0 bases, with 12 bases between them. In DNA form, the CDR3 reads TGCGCCAGCAGGCCCGAAACAGGCTCTGGAAACACCATATATTTT. Translated: CASRPETGSGNTIYF.

This sequence joins TRBV4-1 and TRBJ1-3; D gene ambiguous. The V gene's germline CDR1 is MGHRA and CDR2 YSYEKL. The CDR3 consists of 18 residues. Trimming left V 0 bases short and J 2 bases short, with 17 bases between. Here the CDR3 reads CASSQEGPGGSPGNTIYF. Here the CDR3 DNA reads TGCGCCAGCAGCCAAGAAGGTCCAGGTGGCTCGCCTGGAAACACCATATATTTT.

DNA of the CDR3: TGCAGTGCTTTTTTCGGGAGTGAAGCTTTCTTT. It translates to CSAFFGSEAFF. This chain connects TRBV20-1 to TRBJ1-1; D is undetermined. This CDR3 contains 11 residues. Per germline, CDR1 DFQATT and CDR2 SNEGSKA (reference sequence). Trimming removed 5 bases from V and 7 bases from J, with 11 bases in between.

CDR3 nucleotide sequence: TGCGCCAGCAGCCCGGGGGGATCCTATAACAATCAGCCCCAGCATTTT. Amino acid sequence: CASSPGGSYNNQPQHF. The chain is built from TRBV5-1 and TRBJ1-5, with D perhaps matching TRBD1 (5 bases). The CDR3 contains 16 residues. V dropped 4 bases and J dropped 3 bases, with 17 bases sitting between them. CDR1 SGHRS and CDR2 YFSETQ come from the germline V gene.

The chain couples TRBV4-3 to TRBJ2-1; 7 nucleotides align to TRBD1. CDR3 length: 17 residues. Germline V gene sequence: CDR1 LGHNA, CDR2 YSLEER. V shed 4 bases and J 0 bases; nucleotides not matched to a gene: 9. The CDR3 reads CASSLNRGGVSYNEQFF. The CDR3, as DNA: TGCGCCAGCAGCCTCAATAGAGGGGGCGTCTCCTACAATGAGCAGTTCTTC.

In DNA, the CDR3 is TGTGCCAGCAGCTTAGCGACAGGGAACTATGGCTACACCTTC. Its protein product is CASSLATGNYGYTF. The J gene is TRBJ1-2, the V gene TRBV7-2, with 7 nucleotides matching TRBD1. This CDR3 is 14 amino acids long. V was pared by 0 bases and J by 2 bases, with 0 bases of the junction left unmatched. The germline V gene encodes CDR1 SGHTA and CDR2 FQGNSA.

The genes are TRBV19 and TRBJ2-1; 10 bases are a match to TRBD2. CDR1 is LNHDA and CDR2 is SQIVND in the germline V gene (reference sequence). V shed 4 bases, J shed 6 bases, and the junction held 24 bases outside the gene matches. The CDR3 is made up of 21 amino acids. For the CDR3, the DNA is TGTGCCAGTAGTACTCCGATCGGGACTAGCGCGAACCCTTTTGGGGGCAATGAGCAGTTCTTC. Translation gives CASSTPIGTSANPFGGNEQFF.